The sample holds a few counts of the clone carrying this T cell receptor (beta chain). Its antigen is undetermined. Germline V gives CDR1 SEHNR, CDR2 FQNEAQ (reference sequence). The CDR3 is 14 residues long. Trimming removed 5 bases from V and 5 bases from J; junction bases left unmatched: 8. This sample was taken from a study of T-cell memory formation after mild COVID-19. TCR alpha and TCR beta cDNA libraries carrying sample barcodes and UMIs were produced by 5'RACE using constant-segment primers. TCRdb re-called the 5' RACE reads with MiXCR, one entry per CDR3 protein. The top ten hold 22% of the sample, which has 240,000 or so distinct CDR3 sequences, 9.4% seen once. Study results and caveats: Mainly CM and EM harbored the contracting CD4+ clones; mainly EMRA harbored the CD8+ ones. The authors left the SARS-CoV-2 specificity of second-wave clones peaking on day 37 unconfirmed.

The sample taken for sequencing was PBMCs or a T cell subset sorted from them (not recorded which). The sequence came from a man aged 18 to 29 who had mild COVID-19 (a few samples of this study predate the infection). Cell type and time point are not known. The chain combines TRBV7-9 with TRBJ2-5, with 7 bases matching TRBD2. The CDR3 here is CASSPTGTKETQYF. In DNA form, the CDR3 reads TGTGCCAGCAGCCCGACCGGGACTAAGGAGACCCAGTACTTC.